Sequencing of this T cell receptor beta chain was carried out in a study of cytomegalovirus exposure and HLA in healthy donors. Study information: Most donors, roughly 82% of some 400 genotyped, fell in the Caucasian-associated ancestry cluster. Points from the study as a whole: In a later analysis, the majority of CMV-associated beta chains seemingly showed HLA restriction.

Points on this clone: Its specificity is unknown.

The PCR was carried out with 60 Vbeta primers and 13 Jbeta primers. Original handling: In a later analysis, of approximately 81 million unique beta chains, roughly 9.9 million appeared in at least two donors. Here immunoSEQ multiplex PCR was the method, and the copy in TCRdb shows in-frame clones only, minus some. V, J and clone size are taken as reported in that table, and D and trimming were inferred from the DNA itself. This repertoire comprises 65,000 to 85,000 clones; its ten largest clones make up roughly 1.7%. The CDR3 loop spans 13 amino acids. Germline CDR1 reads GTSNPN; CDR2 reads SVGIG (reference sequence). The V gene lost 2 bases and the J gene lost 4 bases, with 12 bases spanning the gap.

The chain joins TRBV30 to TRBJ2-7; perhaps TRBD1 as D (6 bases). This receptor was taken from a woman in her twenties or thirties in good health and CMV-seronegative. The sequenced sample consisted of PBMCs. The CDR3 DNA is TGTGCCTGGAGTTGGGACACCACTTACGAGCAGTACTTC. Protein sequence: CAWSWDTTYEQYF.